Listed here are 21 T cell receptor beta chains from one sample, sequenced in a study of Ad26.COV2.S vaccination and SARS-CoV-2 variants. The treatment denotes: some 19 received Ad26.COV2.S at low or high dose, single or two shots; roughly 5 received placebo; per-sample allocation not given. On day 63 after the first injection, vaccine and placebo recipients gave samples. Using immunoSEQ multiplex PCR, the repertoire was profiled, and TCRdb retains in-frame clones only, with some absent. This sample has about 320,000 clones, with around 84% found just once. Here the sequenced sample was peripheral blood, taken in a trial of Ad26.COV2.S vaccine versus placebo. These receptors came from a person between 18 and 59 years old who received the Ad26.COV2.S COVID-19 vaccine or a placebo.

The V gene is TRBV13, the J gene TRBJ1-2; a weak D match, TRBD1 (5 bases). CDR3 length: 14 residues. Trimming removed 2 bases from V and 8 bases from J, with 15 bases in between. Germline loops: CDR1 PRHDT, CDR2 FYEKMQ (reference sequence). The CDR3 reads CASSLWTQGGGYTF. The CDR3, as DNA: TGTGCCAGCAGCTTATGGACCCAGGGAGGCGGCTACACCTTC.

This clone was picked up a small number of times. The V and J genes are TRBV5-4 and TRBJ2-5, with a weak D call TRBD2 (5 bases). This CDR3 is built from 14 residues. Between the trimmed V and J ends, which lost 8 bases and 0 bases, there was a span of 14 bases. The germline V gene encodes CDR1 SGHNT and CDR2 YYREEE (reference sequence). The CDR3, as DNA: TGTGCCAGTCAAGAAGCGGATAACCAAGAGACCCAGTACTTC. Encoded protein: CASQEADNQETQYF.

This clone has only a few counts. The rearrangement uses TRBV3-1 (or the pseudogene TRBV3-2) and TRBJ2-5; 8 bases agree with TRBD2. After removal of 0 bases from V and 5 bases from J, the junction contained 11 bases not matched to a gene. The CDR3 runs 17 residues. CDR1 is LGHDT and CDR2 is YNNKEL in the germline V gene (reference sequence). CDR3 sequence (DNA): TGTGCCAGCAGCCAAGATTCCAGCGGGGGTCCCCTGGAGACCCAGTACTTC. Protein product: CASSQDSSGGPLETQYF.

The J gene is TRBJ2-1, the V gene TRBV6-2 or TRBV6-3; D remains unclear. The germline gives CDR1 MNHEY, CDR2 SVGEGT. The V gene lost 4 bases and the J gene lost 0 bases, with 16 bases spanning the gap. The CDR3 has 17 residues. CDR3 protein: CASSSSWGRSSYNEQFF. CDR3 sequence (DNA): TGTGCCAGCAGTTCTTCCTGGGGTCGGAGCTCCTACAATGAGCAGTTCTTC.

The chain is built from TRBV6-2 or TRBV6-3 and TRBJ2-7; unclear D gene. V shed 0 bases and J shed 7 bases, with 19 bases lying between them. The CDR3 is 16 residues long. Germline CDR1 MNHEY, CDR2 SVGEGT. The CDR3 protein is CASSYSSHSTRREQYF. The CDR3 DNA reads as TGTGCCAGCAGTTACTCATCTCACTCGACTCGTAGGGAGCAGTACTTC.

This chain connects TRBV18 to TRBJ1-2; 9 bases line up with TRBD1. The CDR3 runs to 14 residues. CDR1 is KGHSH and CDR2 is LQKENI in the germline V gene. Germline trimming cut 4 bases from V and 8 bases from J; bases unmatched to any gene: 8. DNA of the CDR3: TGTGCCAGCTCACTCGGGACAGGGAATGAGGGCTACACCTTC. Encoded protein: CASSLGTGNEGYTF. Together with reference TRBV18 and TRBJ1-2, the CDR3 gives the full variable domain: NAGVMQNPRHLVRRRGQEARLRCSPMKGHSHVYWYRQLPEEGLKFMVYLQKENIIDESGMPKERFSAEFPKEGPSILRIQQVVRGDSAAYFCASSLGTGNEGYTFGSGTRLTVV.

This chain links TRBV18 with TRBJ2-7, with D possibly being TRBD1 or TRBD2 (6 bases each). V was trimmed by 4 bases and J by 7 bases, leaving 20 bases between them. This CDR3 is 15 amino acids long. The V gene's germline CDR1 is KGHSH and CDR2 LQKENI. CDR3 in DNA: TGTGCCAGCTCACAGTTTCGGGGGCTCCTATGGGAGCAGTACTTC. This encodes CASSQFRGLLWEQYF.

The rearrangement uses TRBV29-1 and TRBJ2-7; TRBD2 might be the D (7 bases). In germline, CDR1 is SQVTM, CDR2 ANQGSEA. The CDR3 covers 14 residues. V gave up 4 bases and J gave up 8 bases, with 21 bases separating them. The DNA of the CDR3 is TGCAGCGTTGTCATGGGACAAAGGGGGGGGAAGCAGTACTTC. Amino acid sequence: CSVVMGQRGGKQYF.

DNA of the CDR3: TGTGCCAGCAGCTTATGGAGCCAAGTGAAGCAGCAGTTCTTC. This translates into CASSLWSQVKQQFF. The chain combines TRBV7-9 with TRBJ2-1, with D unresolved. CDR3 size: 14 residues. Germline CDR1 is SEHNR and CDR2 is FQNEAQ (reference sequence). V was pared by 2 bases and J by 11 bases, with 16 bases between. The full variable domain, completed using reference TRBV7-9 and TRBJ2-1, is DTGVSQNPRHKITKRGQNVTFRCDPISEHNRLYWYRQTLGQGPEFLTYFQNEAQLEKSRLLSDRFSAERPKGSFSTLEIQRTEQGDSAMYLCASSLWSQVKQQFFGPGTRLTVL.

The CDR3 is CASSLLGGSPLHF. CDR3 nucleotide sequence: TGTGCCAGCAGTTTGTTGGGGGGGTCACCCCTCCACTTT. The chain uses TRBV27 and TRBJ1-6; a weak D match, TRBD1 (5 bases). CDR1 is MNHEY, CDR2 SMNVEV, per germline (reference sequence). Trimming stripped 3 bases from V and 10 bases from J, with 10 bases between. The CDR3 spans 13 residues.

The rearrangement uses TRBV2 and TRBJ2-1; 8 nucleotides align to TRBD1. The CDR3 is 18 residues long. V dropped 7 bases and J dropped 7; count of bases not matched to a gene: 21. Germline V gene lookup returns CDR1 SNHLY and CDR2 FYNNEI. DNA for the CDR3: TGTGCCAGCAACCTCGGACAGGGTAAGGGGCAGCTTTCGAATGAGCAGTTCTTC. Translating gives CASNLGQGKGQLSNEQFF.

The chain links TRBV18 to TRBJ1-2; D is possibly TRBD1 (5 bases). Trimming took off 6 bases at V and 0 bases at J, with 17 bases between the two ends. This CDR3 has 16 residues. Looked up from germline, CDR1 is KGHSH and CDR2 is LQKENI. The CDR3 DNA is TGTGCCAGCTCTACCGGGACCCTAAATCCTAACTATGGCTACACCTTC. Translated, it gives CASSTGTLNPNYGYTF.

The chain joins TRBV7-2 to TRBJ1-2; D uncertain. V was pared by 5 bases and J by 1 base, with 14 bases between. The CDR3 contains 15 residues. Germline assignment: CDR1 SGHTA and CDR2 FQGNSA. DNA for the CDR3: TGTGCCAGCAGCCAATCAGCGAGCCTTAACTATGGCTACACCTTC. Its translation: CASSQSASLNYGYTF. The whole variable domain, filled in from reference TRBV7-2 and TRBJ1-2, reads GAGVSQSPSNKVTEKGKDVELRCDPISGHTALYWYRQSLGQGLEFLIYFQGNSAPDKSGLPSDRFSAERTGGSVSTLTIQRTQQEDSAVYLCASSQSASLNYGYTFGSGTRLTVV.

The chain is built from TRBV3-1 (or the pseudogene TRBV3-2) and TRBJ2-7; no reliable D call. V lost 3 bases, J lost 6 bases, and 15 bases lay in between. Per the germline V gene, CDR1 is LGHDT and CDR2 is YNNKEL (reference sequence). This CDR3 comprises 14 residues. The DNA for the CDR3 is TGTGCCAGCAGCCAGGCGTACACCTCAGGCGAGCAGTACTTC. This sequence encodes CASSQAYTSGEQYF.

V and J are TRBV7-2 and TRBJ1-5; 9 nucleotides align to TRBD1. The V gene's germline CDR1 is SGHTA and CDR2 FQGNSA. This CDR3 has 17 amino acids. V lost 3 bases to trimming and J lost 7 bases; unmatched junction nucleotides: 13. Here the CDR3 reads CASSLVFFGTGRQPQHF. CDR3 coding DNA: TGTGCCAGCAGCTTGGTCTTCTTTGGGACAGGGCGACAGCCCCAGCATTTT.

CDR3 protein: CASSPRQEVSLYGYTF. In DNA, the CDR3 is TGTGCCAGCTCACCACGACAGGAAGTCTCCCTCTATGGCTACACCTTC. The chain recombines TRBV18 with TRBJ1-2; a possible D gene is TRBD1 (6 bases). V lost 1 base, J lost 4 bases, and 16 bases lay in between. Germline CDR1 KGHSH, CDR2 LQKENI. The CDR3 length is 16 residues.

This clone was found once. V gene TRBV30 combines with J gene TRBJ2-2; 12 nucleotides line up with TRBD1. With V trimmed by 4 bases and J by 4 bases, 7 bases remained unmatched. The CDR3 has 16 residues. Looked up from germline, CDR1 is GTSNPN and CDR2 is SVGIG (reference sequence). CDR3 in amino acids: CAWTRDRGRGTGELFF. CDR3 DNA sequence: TGTGCCTGGACCCGGGACAGGGGGCGCGGCACCGGGGAGCTGTTTTTT.

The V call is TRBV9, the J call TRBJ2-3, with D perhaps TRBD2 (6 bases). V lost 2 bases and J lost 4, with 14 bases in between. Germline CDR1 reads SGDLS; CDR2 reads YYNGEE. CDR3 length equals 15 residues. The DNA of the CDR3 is TGTGCCAGCAGCGTCGGTCGGGGGTCCCCAGATACGCAGTATTTT. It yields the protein CASSVGRGSPDTQYF.

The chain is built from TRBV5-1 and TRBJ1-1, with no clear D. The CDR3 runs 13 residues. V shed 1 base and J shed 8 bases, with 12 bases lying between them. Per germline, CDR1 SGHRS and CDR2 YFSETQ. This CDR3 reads CASSLRSGVEAFF. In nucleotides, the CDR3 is TGCGCCAGCAGCTTGAGATCCGGGGTGGAAGCTTTCTTT.

CDR3 DNA sequence: TGTGCCAGCAAGGGGTTTCGCACAGATACGCAGTATTTT. Protein product: CASKGFRTDTQYF. The chain links TRBV5-4 to TRBJ2-3, with D tentatively TRBD1 (5 bases). V was clipped by 6 bases and J by 1 base, with 9 bases between them. This CDR3 contains 13 residues. Germline loops: CDR1 SGHNT, CDR2 YYREEE (reference sequence).

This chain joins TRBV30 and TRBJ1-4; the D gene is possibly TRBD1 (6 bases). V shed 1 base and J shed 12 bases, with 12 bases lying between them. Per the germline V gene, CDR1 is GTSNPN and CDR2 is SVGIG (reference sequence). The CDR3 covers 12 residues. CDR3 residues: CAWSDRPGELFF. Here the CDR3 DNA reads TGTGCCTGGAGTGACCGACCAGGGGAACTGTTTTTT.